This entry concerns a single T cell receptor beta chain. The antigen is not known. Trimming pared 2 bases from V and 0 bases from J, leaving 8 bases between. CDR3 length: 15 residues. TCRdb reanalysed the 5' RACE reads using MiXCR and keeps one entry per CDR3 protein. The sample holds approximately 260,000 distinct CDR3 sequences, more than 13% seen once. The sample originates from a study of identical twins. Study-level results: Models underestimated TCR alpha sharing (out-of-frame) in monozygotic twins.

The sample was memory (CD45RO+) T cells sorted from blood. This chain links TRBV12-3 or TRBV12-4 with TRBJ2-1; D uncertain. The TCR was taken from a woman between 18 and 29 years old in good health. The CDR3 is CASSLTEASYNEQFF. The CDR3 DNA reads TGTGCCAGCAGTTTAACCGAAGCCTCCTACAATGAGCAGTTCTTC.